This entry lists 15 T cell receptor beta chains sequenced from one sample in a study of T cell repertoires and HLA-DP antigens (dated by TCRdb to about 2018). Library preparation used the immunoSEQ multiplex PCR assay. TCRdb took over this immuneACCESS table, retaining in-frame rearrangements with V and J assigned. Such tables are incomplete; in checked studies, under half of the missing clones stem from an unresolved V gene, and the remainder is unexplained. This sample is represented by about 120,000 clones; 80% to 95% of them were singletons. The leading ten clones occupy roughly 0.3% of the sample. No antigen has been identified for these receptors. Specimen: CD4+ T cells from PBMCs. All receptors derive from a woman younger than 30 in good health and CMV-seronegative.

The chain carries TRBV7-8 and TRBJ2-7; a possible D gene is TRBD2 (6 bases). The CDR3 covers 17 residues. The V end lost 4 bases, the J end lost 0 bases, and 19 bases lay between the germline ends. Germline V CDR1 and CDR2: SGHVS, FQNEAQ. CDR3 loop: CASSYGGLSRSSYEQYF. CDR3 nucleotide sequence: TGTGCCAGCAGCTACGGAGGGTTATCTAGGAGCTCCTACGAGCAGTACTTC.

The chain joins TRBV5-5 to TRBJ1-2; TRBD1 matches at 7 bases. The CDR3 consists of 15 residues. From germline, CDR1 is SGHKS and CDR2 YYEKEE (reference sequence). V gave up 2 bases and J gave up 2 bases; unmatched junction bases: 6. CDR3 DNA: TGTGCCAGCAGCTTACAGACAGGGATGAACTATGGCTACACCTTC. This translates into CASSLQTGMNYGYTF.

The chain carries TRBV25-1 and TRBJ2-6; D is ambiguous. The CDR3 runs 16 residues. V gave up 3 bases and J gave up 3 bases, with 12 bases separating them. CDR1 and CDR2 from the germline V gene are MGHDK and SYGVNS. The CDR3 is CASSDVMAVGANVLTF. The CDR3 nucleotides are TGTGCCAGCAGTGATGTGATGGCGGTTGGGGCCAACGTCCTGACTTTC.

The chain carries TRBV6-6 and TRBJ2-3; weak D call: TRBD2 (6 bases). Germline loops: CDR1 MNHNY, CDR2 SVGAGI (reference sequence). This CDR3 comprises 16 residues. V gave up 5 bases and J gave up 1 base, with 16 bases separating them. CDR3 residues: CASSRDFLRGTDTQYF. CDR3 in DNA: TGTGCCAGCAGTCGGGACTTTTTGAGGGGCACAGATACGCAGTATTTT.

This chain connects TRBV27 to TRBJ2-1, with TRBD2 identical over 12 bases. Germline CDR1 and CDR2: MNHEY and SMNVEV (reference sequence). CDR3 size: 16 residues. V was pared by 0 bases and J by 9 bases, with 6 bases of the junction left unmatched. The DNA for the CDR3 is TGTGCCAGCAGTTTATCTCTAGCGGGGGGGCCCGGTGAGCAGTTCTTC. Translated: CASSLSLAGGPGEQFF.

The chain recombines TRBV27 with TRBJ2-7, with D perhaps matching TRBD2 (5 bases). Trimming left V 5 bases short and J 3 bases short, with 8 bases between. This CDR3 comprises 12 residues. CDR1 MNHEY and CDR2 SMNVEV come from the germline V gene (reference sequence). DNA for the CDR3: TGTGCCAGCAGTCGGACTGGCTACGAGCAGTACTTC. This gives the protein CASSRTGYEQYF.

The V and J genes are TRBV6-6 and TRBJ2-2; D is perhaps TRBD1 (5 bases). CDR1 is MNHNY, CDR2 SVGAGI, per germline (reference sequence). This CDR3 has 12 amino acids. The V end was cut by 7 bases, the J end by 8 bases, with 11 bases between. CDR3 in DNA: TGTGCCAGCACCAGCCAGGGAGGGGAGCTGTTTTTT. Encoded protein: CASTSQGGELFF.

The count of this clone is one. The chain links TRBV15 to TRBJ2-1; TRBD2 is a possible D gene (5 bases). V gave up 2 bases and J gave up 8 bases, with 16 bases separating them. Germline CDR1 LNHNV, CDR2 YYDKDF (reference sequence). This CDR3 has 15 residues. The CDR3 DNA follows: TGTGCCACCAGCAGACGGACTGGTTTCTTTGATGAGCAGTTCTTC. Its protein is CATSRRTGFFDEQFF. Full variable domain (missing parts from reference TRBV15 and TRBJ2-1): DAMVIQNPRYQVTQFGKPVTLSCSQTLNHNVMYWYQQKSSQAPKLLFHYYDKDFNNEADTPDNFQSRRPNTSFCFLDIRSPGLGDTAMYLCATSRRTGFFDEQFFGPGTRLTVL.

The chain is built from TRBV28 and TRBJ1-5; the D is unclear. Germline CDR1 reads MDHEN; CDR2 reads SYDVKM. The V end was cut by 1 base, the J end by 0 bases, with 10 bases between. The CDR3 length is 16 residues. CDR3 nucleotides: TGTGCCAGCAGTTTATCCGGGGTTTATAGCAATCAGCCCCAGCATTTT. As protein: CASSLSGVYSNQPQHF.

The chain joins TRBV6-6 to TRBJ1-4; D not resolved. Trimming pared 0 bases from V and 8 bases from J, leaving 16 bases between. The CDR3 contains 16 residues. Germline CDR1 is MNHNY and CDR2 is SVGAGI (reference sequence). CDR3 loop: CASSYSDPGAGEKLFF. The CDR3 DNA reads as TGTGCCAGCAGTTACTCGGACCCAGGCGCCGGGGAAAAACTGTTTTTT.

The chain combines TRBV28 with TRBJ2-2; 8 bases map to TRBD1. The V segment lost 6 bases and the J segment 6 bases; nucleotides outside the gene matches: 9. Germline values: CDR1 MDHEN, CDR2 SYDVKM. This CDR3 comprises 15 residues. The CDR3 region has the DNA TGTGCCAGCAGAAGCAGGGGGCCGTTTTCCGGGGAGCTGTTTTTT. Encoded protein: CASRSRGPFSGELFF.

The CDR3: CASSYSNQPQHF. CDR3 bases: TGTGCCAGCAGTTACTCAAATCAGCCCCAGCATTTT. The V gene is TRBV2, the J gene TRBJ1-5; no clear D gene. The CDR3 contains 12 residues. Germline CDR1 is SNHLY and CDR2 is FYNNEI. Deletions cut 5 bases from V and 4 bases from J, with 6 bases between.

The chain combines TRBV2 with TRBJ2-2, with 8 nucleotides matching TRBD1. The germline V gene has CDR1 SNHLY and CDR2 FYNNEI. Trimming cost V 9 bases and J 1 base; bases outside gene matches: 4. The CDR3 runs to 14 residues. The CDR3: CASRTGLNTGELFF. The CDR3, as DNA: TGTGCCAGTCGGACAGGGTTGAACACCGGGGAGCTGTTTTTT.

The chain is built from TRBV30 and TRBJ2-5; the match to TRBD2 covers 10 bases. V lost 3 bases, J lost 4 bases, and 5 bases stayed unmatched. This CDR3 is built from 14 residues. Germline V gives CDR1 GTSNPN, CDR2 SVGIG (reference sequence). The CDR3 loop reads CAWRLAGGRETQYF. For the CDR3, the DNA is TGTGCCTGGAGGTTAGCGGGAGGAAGAGAGACCCAGTACTTC.

CDR3 DNA: TGTGCCAGCAGCTTAGCCCGATACAGCCTAACTAATGAAAAACTGTTTTTT. Amino acid sequence: CASSLARYSLTNEKLFF. The chain has TRBV7-9 and TRBJ1-4, with D unresolved. Trimming took off 0 bases at V and 1 base at J, with 12 bases between the two ends. This CDR3 has 17 amino acids. Germline lookup yields CDR1 SEHNR and CDR2 FQNEAQ (reference sequence). Full variable domain (outside the CDR3, taken from reference TRBV7-9 and TRBJ1-4): DTGVSQNPRHKITKRGQNVTFRCDPISEHNRLYWYRQTLGQGPEFLTYFQNEAQLEKSRLLSDRFSAERPKGSFSTLEIQRTEQGDSAMYLCASSLARYSLTNEKLFFGSGTQLSVL.